The 22 T cell receptor beta chains in this list originate from one sample, sequenced in a study of glioma-infiltrating T cells. Using RNA template, CDR3s of TCR alpha and beta were amplified with iRepertoire arm-PCR. TCRdb re-analysed the multiplex PCR reads in MiXCR, keeping a single row per CDR3 protein. The sample yields 300,000 to 450,000 distinct CDR3 sequences, around 45% seen once. The sequencing sample was made of glioma tissue, nonneoplastic brain tissue, or PBMCs (not recorded which). These receptor sequences come from a human donor with low-grade glioma or glioblastoma, undergoing nonglioma brain surgery, or in good health (not recorded which).

The rearrangement uses TRBV20-1 and TRBJ1-1; no reliable D call. V was shortened by 0 bases and J by 4 bases, with 12 bases between the two germline ends. This CDR3 contains 14 residues. Germline assignment: CDR1 DFQATT and CDR2 SNEGSKA (reference sequence). CDR3 sequence (DNA): TGCAGTGCTAGAGAGGGAGCCTGGGCCACTGAAGCTTTCTTT. Translating gives CSAREGAWATEAFF.

Note on this clonotype: This may be a read error, as it is one base from a much larger clone. The rearrangement links TRBV28 to TRBJ2-4; D not certain. The J call may not be correct, given that the DNA end is closer to TRBJ2-7. There are 12 residues in the CDR3. Germline assignment: CDR1 MDHEN and CDR2 SYDVKM. This CDR3 reads CASSRVHNEQYF. The DNA for the CDR3 is TGTGCCAGCAGTCGGGTCCATAACGAGCAGTACTTC.

The chain combines TRBV7-2 with TRBJ2-7; no reliable D call. This CDR3 spans 12 amino acids. Per germline, CDR1 SGHTA and CDR2 FQGNSA. Deletions cut 11 bases from V and 2 bases from J, with 13 bases between. The CDR3 loop is CARTTPPYEQYF. For the CDR3, the DNA is TGTGCCCGCACCACCCCTCCCTACGAGCAGTACTTC.

For this clonotype: A much larger clonotype is one base distant, so this may be a read error. The CDR3 DNA sequence: TGTGCCAGCAGTCTATACAACTACGAGCAGTTCTTC. Its translation: CASSLYNYEQFF. V and J are TRBV28 and TRBJ2-1; unclear D gene. The V end was cut by 5 bases, the J end by 10 bases, with 12 bases between. The CDR3 runs to 12 residues. In germline, CDR1 is MDHEN, CDR2 SYDVKM.

The chain joins TRBV7-8 to TRBJ2-1; the D gene is possibly TRBD1 (6 bases). CDR1 is SGHVS and CDR2 is FQNEAQ in the germline V gene. The CDR3 contains 14 residues. V shed 5 bases and J shed 4 bases, with 12 bases lying between them. The CDR3: CASSPRQEYNEQFF. The CDR3 region has the DNA TGTGCCAGCAGCCCCCGACAGGAGTACAATGAGCAGTTCTTC.

In its sample, this clonotype was seen a few times. This chain connects TRBV7-2 to TRBJ2-1, with a weak D call TRBD1 (5 bases). V shed 6 bases and J shed 9 bases, with 12 bases lying between them. CDR3 size: 12 residues. Germline CDR1 reads SGHTA; CDR2 reads FQGNSA. CDR3 residues: CASRIRGGEQFF. For the CDR3, the DNA is TGTGCCAGCAGAATAAGGGGCGGTGAGCAGTTCTTC.

This clonotype was detected only once. CDR3 amino acids: CAWSVGTSNNEQFF. The CDR3 nucleotides read TGTGCCTGGAGTGTGGGGACTAGTAACAATGAGCAGTTCTTC. This chain connects TRBV7-8 to TRBJ2-1, with 8 bases lining up with TRBD2. This CDR3 is built from 14 residues. J was trimmed by 5 bases and V by 11 bases; bases with no gene match: 11. From germline, CDR1 is SGHVS and CDR2 FQNEAQ.

Regarding this clonotype: A much larger clonotype is one base distant, so this may be a read error. The rearrangement joins TRBV28 to TRBJ1-2; D is uncertain. V was pared by 9 bases and J by 3 bases, with 17 bases between. The CDR3 covers 14 residues. Per the germline V gene, CDR1 is MDHEN and CDR2 is SYDVKM. The CDR3 nucleotides read TGTGCCAGGGTGAGAGATTCCACCCACTATGGCTACACCTTC. It specifies CARVRDSTHYGYTF.

This clonotype was recorded a few times. The chain is built from TRBV20-1 and TRBJ2-3; 13 bases match TRBD2. This CDR3 has 14 amino acids. J was trimmed by 5 bases and V by 6 bases; bases with no gene match: 5. Germline V gene data show CDR1 as DFQATT and CDR2 as SNEGSKA (reference sequence). In nucleotides, the CDR3 is TGCAGTGCCCTACTAGCGGGAGGGCTAGATACGCAGTATTTT. Amino acid sequence: CSALLAGGLDTQYF.

About this clonotype itself: A much larger clone lies one base from this, so it may be a read error. The CDR3 is CASSLYWNQPQHF. The CDR3 coding sequence is TGTGCCAGCAGTTTATATTGGAATCAGCCCCAGCATTTT. The chain couples TRBV28 to TRBJ1-5; D ambiguous. Trimming pared 1 base from V and 4 bases from J, leaving 5 bases between. This CDR3 has 13 residues. The germline V gene encodes CDR1 MDHEN and CDR2 SYDVKM.

The CDR3 region has the DNA TGTGCCAGCAGTTTTTTAGACAGGGATAGCAATCAGCCCCAGCATTTT. Amino acids: CASSFLDRDSNQPQHF. The chain is built from TRBV28 and TRBJ1-5, with 7 nucleotides matching TRBD1. With V trimmed by 3 bases and J by 0 bases, 5 bases remained unmatched. The CDR3 length is 16 residues. Germline V gene sequence: CDR1 MDHEN, CDR2 SYDVKM.

Comment on this clonotype: A much larger clone differs from this one at a single base, so this may be a read error. The genes are TRBV6-5 and TRBJ2-3; a possible D gene is TRBD1 (6 bases). The CDR3 is made up of 13 amino acids. The germline CDR1 and CDR2 sequences are MNHEY and SVGAGI. CDR3 loop: CASSYGQRDTHYF. The CDR3 region has the DNA TGTGCCAGCAGTTACGGACAGAGAGATACGCATTATTTT.

As to this clonotype: The CDR3 ends on some other residue instead of the conserved phenylalanine or tryptophan, so this is likely a read error. This chain connects TRBV2 to TRBJ2-5; TRBD1 agrees at 8 bases. The length of the CDR3 is 12 residues. The V segment lost 6 bases and the J segment 4 bases; nucleotides outside the gene matches: 1. CDR1 is SNHLY, CDR2 FYNNEI, per germline. CDR3 in amino acids: CASSGQGETQYS. The CDR3 region has the DNA TGTGCCAGCAGCGGACAGGGAGAGACCCAGTACTCC.

This clonotype has a single count. This sequence joins TRBV6-1 and TRBJ2-1, with D unclear. The CDR3 length is 16 residues. V was cut by 1 base and J by 10 bases, with 20 bases left in between. Germline V gene data show CDR1 as MNHNS and CDR2 as SASEGT. The CDR3 bases are TGTGCCAGCAGTGAAGAGGTTAGGCTAGGTCAACTCGAGCAGTTCTTC. It specifies CASSEEVRLGQLEQFF.

As regards this clonotype: A much larger clone sits a single nucleotide away, making a read error possible. The V gene is TRBV28, the J gene TRBJ1-5; 8 bases are a match to TRBD1. J gave up 16 bases and V 6 bases, and 11 bases lay outside the gene matches. The CDR3 totals 12 residues. Germline CDR1 MDHEN, CDR2 SYDVKM. The CDR3: CASSRRDRQLHF. CDR3 DNA sequence: TGTGCCAGCAGCCGCAGGGACAGGCAGCTACATTTT.

The chain has TRBV4-1 and TRBJ1-1; D is perhaps TRBD1 (6 bases). CDR1 and CDR2 (germline): MGHRA, YSYEKL. This CDR3 has 17 amino acids. V was cut by 0 bases and J by 3 bases, with 17 bases left in between. The CDR3 nucleotides read TGCGCCAGCAGCCAAGATATTCTTACAGGGCAGGACACTGAAGCTTTCTTT. Protein: CASSQDILTGQDTEAFF.

The V and J genes are TRBV5-1 and TRBJ2-1; D unclear. Germline V gene data show CDR1 as SGHRS and CDR2 as YFSETQ. V was clipped by 0 bases and J by 8 bases, with 12 bases between them. The CDR3 extends over 14 amino acids. For the CDR3, the DNA is TGCGCCAGCAGCTTGGCCTTTCTAATGCATGAGCAGTTCTTC. It yields the protein CASSLAFLMHEQFF. The complete variable domain, with remaining parts taken from reference TRBV5-1 and TRBJ2-1, reads KAGVTQTPRYLIKTRGQQVTLSCSPISGHRSVSWYQQTPGQGLQFLFEYFSETQRNKGNFPGRFSGRQFSNSRSEMNVSTLELGDSALYLCASSLAFLMHEQFFGPGTRLTVL.

The table lists this clonotype with a few counts. The chain employs TRBV20-1 and TRBJ1-5; 8 bases map to TRBD1. The germline CDR1 and CDR2 sequences are DFQATT and SNEGSKA (reference sequence). The CDR3 loop spans 14 amino acids. J was trimmed by 6 bases and V by 1 base; bases with no gene match: 5. CDR3 in DNA: TGCAGTGCTAGAGGGGGACAGGCGGGTCAGCCCCAGCATTTT. Residues: CSARGGQAGQPQHF.

This chain joins TRBV4-2 and TRBJ1-5, with D unresolved. This CDR3 is 14 amino acids long. The V and J ends lost 5 bases and 4 bases respectively, with 12 bases between them. The V gene's germline CDR1 is LGHNA and CDR2 YNFKEQ. CDR3 nucleotides: TGTGCCAGCAGCTTTCGGGCCGTGAATCAGCCCCAGCATTTT. Residues: CASSFRAVNQPQHF.

In its sample, this clonotype was seen many times. The chain is built from TRBV27 and TRBJ2-3, with TRBD2 identical over 8 bases. The junction had 10 bases not matched to a gene; V was cut back by 0 bases and J by 8 bases. CDR1 and CDR2 from the germline V gene are MNHEY and SMNVEV (reference sequence). The CDR3 totals 16 residues. The DNA for the CDR3 is TGTGCCAGCAGTTTATCCCCGGCTAGCGGGCGTGGTACGCAGTATTTT. It is translated as CASSLSPASGRGTQYF.

The table lists this clonotype with many counts. This chain connects TRBV27 to TRBJ2-7; D gene uncertain. The length of the CDR3 is 13 residues. CDR1 and CDR2 (germline): MNHEY, SMNVEV (reference sequence). V shed 8 bases and J shed 0 bases, with 11 bases lying between them. The DNA for the CDR3 is TGTGCCAGCTCCAGCCTACTCTCCTACGAGCAGTACTTC. Encoded protein: CASSSLLSYEQYF.

This clonotype came up once. One end of the junction does not line up with germline, which may come from a read error. The rearrangement links TRBV6-5 to TRBJ1-5; D unclear. The germline CDR1 and CDR2 sequences are MNHEY and SVGAGI. The CDR3 runs to 16 residues. CDR3 DNA: TGTGCCAGAAGTTTCCCGGACGGGTGGGACAATCAGCCCCAGCATTTT. This translates into CARSFPDGWDNQPQHF.